Listed here are 3 T cell receptor beta chains from one sample, sequenced in a study of cytomegalovirus exposure and HLA in healthy donors. With 60 Vbeta and 13 Jbeta primers, the PCR was carried out. The assay was immunoSEQ multiplex PCR, and TCRdb's table has in-frame clones only and misses some. Of hundreds of thousands of clones detected, over 60% appear once; the ten largest clones hold approximately 0.63%. Sequencing was carried out using PBMCs. These receptors were obtained from a man between 18 and 29 years old in good health and CMV-seronegative.

This clone appeared once. The chain combines TRBV13 with TRBJ2-3; D gene uncertain. Deletions cut 5 bases from V and 0 bases from J, with 15 bases between. In germline, CDR1 is PRHDT, CDR2 FYEKMQ (reference sequence). This CDR3 spans 16 amino acids. This CDR3 is CASSNRVADSTDTQYF. The CDR3 DNA sequence: TGTGCCAGCAGCAACCGGGTGGCCGACAGCACAGATACGCAGTATTTT.

V gene TRBV11-2 combines with J gene TRBJ2-1; 8 nucleotides line up with TRBD2. With V trimmed by 1 base and J by 8 bases, 10 bases remained unmatched. Looked up from germline, CDR1 is SGHAT and CDR2 is FQNNGV. CDR3 size: 16 residues. CDR3 DNA: TGTGCCAGCAGCTTAGGGGGCGGTAGCGGGACCTATGAGCAGTTCTTC. Encoded protein: CASSLGGGSGTYEQFF.

This rearrangement joins TRBV10-3 to TRBJ1-3; a possible D gene is TRBD1 (6 bases). The CDR3 consists of 15 residues. The germline CDR1 and CDR2 sequences are ENHRY and SYGVKD. Trimming pared 8 bases from V and 0 bases from J, leaving 14 bases between. CDR3 protein: CAIQPTDSSGNTIYF. DNA for the CDR3: TGTGCCATCCAACCGACGGACAGCTCTGGAAACACCATATATTTT.